The 26 T cell receptor beta chains presented below share a single source sample, sequenced in a study of T cell changes during pregnancy in multiple sclerosis. TCRdb's table, derived via immunoSEQ multiplex PCR, lists solely in-frame clones and lacks some. Of fewer than 60,000 clones in the sample, roughly nine tenths were seen once. Sample: CD8+ T cells from peripheral blood mononuclear cells, taken after pregnancy. The receptors were sampled from a female donor with multiple sclerosis, enrolled in a pregnancy study.

The chain recombines TRBV6-5 with TRBJ1-2; perhaps TRBD1 as D (5 bases). This CDR3 contains 11 residues. The germline gives CDR1 MNHEY, CDR2 SVGAGI. Trimming shortened V by 8 bases and J by 7 bases, and 11 bases separated the two germline ends. Here the CDR3 reads CASWGVSGYTF. The CDR3 DNA reads TGTGCCAGCTGGGGGGTCAGTGGCTACACCTTC.

This clone appeared once. The chain is built from TRBV7-8 and TRBJ2-7, with 11 bases fitting TRBD2. Germline loops: CDR1 SGHVS, CDR2 FQNEAQ. Trimming took 4 bases from V and 6 from J; bases not matched to a gene: 8. The CDR3 is made up of 15 amino acids. The CDR3 DNA sequence: TGTGCCAGCAGCTCTCCTAGCGGGGGGCTCAGCGAGCAGTACTTC. Amino acids: CASSSPSGGLSEQYF.

The chain is built from TRBV4-1 and TRBJ2-3; 8 bases are shared with TRBD2. The CDR3 contains 17 residues. Germline V gene sequence: CDR1 MGHRA, CDR2 YSYEKL. The trim removed 1 base at V and 2 bases at J, leaving 8 bases unmatched. CDR3 sequence: CASSQVVSGGSTDTQYF. The CDR3 DNA reads as TGCGCCAGCAGCCAAGTCGTCAGCGGGGGATCCACAGATACGCAGTATTTT.

The V call is TRBV27, the J call TRBJ2-4; a possible D gene is TRBD2 (5 bases). In germline, CDR1 is MNHEY, CDR2 SMNVEV (reference sequence). The V gene lost 8 bases and the J gene lost 7 bases, with 18 bases spanning the gap. This CDR3 has 14 residues. The CDR3 spells CASGPRTGRNIQYF. CDR3 nucleotide sequence: TGTGCCAGCGGGCCTCGGACTGGAAGGAACATTCAGTACTTC.

This clone has a handful of counts. The V gene is TRBV13, the J gene TRBJ1-1; D may be TRBD1 (5 bases). The CDR3 consists of 13 residues. CDR1 and CDR2 from the germline V gene are PRHDT and FYEKMQ (reference sequence). V lost 4 bases to trimming and J lost 8 bases, with 14 bases between them. The CDR3, as DNA: TGTGCCAGCAGCTCTAGGACGACAGAGGAAGCTTTCTTT. The encoded protein is CASSSRTTEEAFF.

The rearrangement uses TRBV27 and TRBJ2-2, with 11 positions matching TRBD2. V lost 5 bases and J lost 5; bases outside the gene matches: 4. The germline V gene encodes CDR1 MNHEY and CDR2 SMNVEV (reference sequence). CDR3 size: 15 residues. The CDR3 here is CASSIAGGPTGELFF. The CDR3 nucleotides read TGTGCCAGCAGTATAGCGGGGGGGCCGACCGGGGAGCTGTTTTTT.

The chain recombines TRBV13 with TRBJ2-7; 9 bases agree with TRBD2. The junction had 12 bases not matched to a gene; V was cut back by 3 bases and J by 3 bases. CDR1 is PRHDT, CDR2 FYEKMQ, per germline (reference sequence). The CDR3 runs 17 residues. CDR3 loop: CASSFSLLAGNGYEQYF. CDR3 DNA sequence: TGTGCCAGCAGCTTTTCCCTCCTAGCGGGGAATGGCTACGAGCAGTACTTC.

This chain links TRBV5-6 with TRBJ2-1; no reliable D call. Germline assignment: CDR1 SGHDT and CDR2 YYEEEE. The CDR3 has 12 amino acids. V lost 4 bases to trimming and J lost 7 bases, with 9 bases between them. CDR3 amino acids: CASSPVSNEQFF. CDR3 nucleotides: TGTGCCAGCAGCCCTGTGAGTAATGAGCAGTTCTTC.

The gene calls are TRBV7-9 and TRBJ2-3, with 10 bases identical to TRBD2. The CDR3 loop spans 17 amino acids. With V trimmed by 0 bases and J by 2 bases, 5 bases remained unmatched. CDR1 and CDR2 from the germline V gene are SEHNR and FQNEAQ (reference sequence). The DNA of the CDR3 is TGTGCCAGCAGCTTAGCGCTAGCGGGGGCCCACACAGATACGCAGTATTTT. This translates into CASSLALAGAHTDTQYF.

The chain links TRBV7-6 to TRBJ2-7, with 11 bases lining up with TRBD2. Germline V gene data show CDR1 as SGHVS and CDR2 as FNYEAQ. The CDR3 consists of 19 residues. V shed 1 base, J shed 0 bases, and the junction held 11 bases outside the gene matches. This CDR3 reads CASSLDSALAGVLSYEQYF. In DNA form, the CDR3 reads TGTGCCAGCAGCTTAGATAGCGCACTAGCGGGGGTACTCTCCTACGAGCAGTACTTC.

The chain joins TRBV9 to TRBJ1-4, with D perhaps TRBD1 (5 bases). The CDR3 is 16 amino acids. Germline CDR1 and CDR2: SGDLS and YYNGEE. Trimming took off 0 bases at V and 7 bases at J, with 16 bases between the two ends. This CDR3 reads CASSVGKRGATEKLFF. For the CDR3, the DNA is TGTGCCAGCAGCGTAGGAAAGCGTGGGGCCACTGAAAAACTGTTTTTT.

V and J are TRBV23-1 and TRBJ2-4; weak D call: TRBD1 (6 bases). TRBV23-1 is an ORF; its function is uncertain. Trimming pared 0 bases from V and 8 bases from J, leaving 14 bases between. The length of the CDR3 is 15 residues. In DNA, the CDR3 is TGCGCCAGCAGTCAATCAGGCACAGGGAAGGACATTCAGTACTTC. The encoded protein is CASSQSGTGKDIQYF.

V gene TRBV19 combines with J gene TRBJ1-5; a possible D gene is TRBD1 (5 bases). The V end was cut by 4 bases, the J end by 5 bases, with 12 bases between. Germline assignment: CDR1 LNHDA and CDR2 SQIVND (reference sequence). The CDR3 runs to 14 residues. Here the CDR3 reads CASSSGTADQPQHF. CDR3 DNA: TGTGCCAGTAGTAGCGGGACCGCCGATCAGCCCCAGCATTTT. The variable domain in full, completed from reference TRBV19 and TRBJ1-5, reads DGGITQSPKYLFRKEGQNVTLSCEQNLNHDAMYWYRQDPGQGLRLIYYSQIVNDFQKGDIAEGYSVSREKKESFPLTVTSAQKNPTAFYLCASSSGTADQPQHFGDGTRLSIL.

The rearrangement uses TRBV19 and TRBJ2-1; no clear D. CDR1 is LNHDA, CDR2 SQIVND, per germline (reference sequence). The CDR3 totals 15 residues. Trimming left V 5 bases short and J 2 bases short, with 13 bases between. The CDR3 protein is CASSGEFRPYNEQFF. As DNA, the CDR3 is TGTGCCAGTAGTGGAGAGTTTCGCCCCTACAATGAGCAGTTCTTC. Full variable domain (remainder filled in from reference TRBV19 and TRBJ2-1): DGGITQSPKYLFRKEGQNVTLSCEQNLNHDAMYWYRQDPGQGLRLIYYSQIVNDFQKGDIAEGYSVSREKKESFPLTVTSAQKNPTAFYLCASSGEFRPYNEQFFGPGTRLTVL.

This rearrangement joins TRBV6-5 to TRBJ1-3; no definite D call. CDR1 and CDR2 (germline): MNHEY, SVGAGI. The CDR3 totals 15 residues. V was trimmed by 2 bases and J by 1 base, leaving 9 bases between them. The CDR3 sequence: CASSYLADSGNTIYF. In DNA form, the CDR3 reads TGTGCCAGCAGTTACCTCGCAGATTCTGGAAACACCATATATTTT.

The chain employs TRBV2 and TRBJ1-1; D gene unclear. There are 12 residues in the CDR3. V was shortened by 9 bases and J by 4 bases, with 12 bases between the two germline ends. CDR1 and CDR2 from the germline V gene are SNHLY and FYNNEI. CDR3 residues: CARGLSGTEAFF. The DNA for the CDR3 is TGTGCCAGAGGACTTTCGGGCACTGAAGCTTTCTTT.

The gene calls are TRBV10-3 and TRBJ2-7; a weak D match, TRBD2 (6 bases). Trimming took off 10 bases at V and 2 bases at J, with 27 bases between the two ends. The CDR3 consists of 17 residues. CDR1 and CDR2 (germline): ENHRY, SYGVKD. The CDR3 loop reads CATVPASRAGLPYEQYF. As DNA, the CDR3 is TGTGCCACCGTACCCGCCTCGAGGGCGGGGCTACCCTACGAGCAGTACTTC.

V and J are TRBV27 and TRBJ2-5, with D uncertain. Trimming took 6 bases from V and 4 from J, leaving 12 bases between them. This CDR3 has 13 amino acids. In germline, CDR1 is MNHEY, CDR2 SMNVEV (reference sequence). The CDR3 region is CASRQTLAETQYF. Written as DNA, the CDR3 is TGTGCCAGCAGACAGACCTTGGCAGAGACCCAGTACTTC.

This chain uses TRBV5-1 with TRBJ2-3; 8 bases line up with TRBD2. The CDR3 covers 15 residues. J gave up 3 bases and V 0 bases, and 3 bases lay outside the gene matches. Germline V gives CDR1 SGHRS, CDR2 YFSETQ. This chain's CDR3 is CASSLGQRGTDTQYF. As DNA, the CDR3 is TGCGCCAGCAGCTTGGGCCAGCGGGGGACAGATACGCAGTATTTT.

DNA for the CDR3: TGCAGCGCCCAAAGTGGCACCTCCTACGAGCAGTACTTC. Translation gives CSAQSGTSYEQYF. The chain carries TRBV29-1 and TRBJ2-7, with D uncertain. V lost 7 bases and J 0 bases, leaving 13 bases between the germline ends. This CDR3 is 13 amino acids long. The V gene's germline CDR1 is SQVTM and CDR2 ANQGSEA.

In DNA, the CDR3 is TGTGCCAGCAGCTCCCCAGGGGCTGGAAACACCATATATTTT. Residues: CASSSPGAGNTIYF. The chain recombines TRBV5-5 with TRBJ1-3; D is possibly TRBD1 (6 bases). V shed 3 bases and J shed 2 bases, with 9 bases lying between them. The CDR3 spans 14 residues. Looked up from germline, CDR1 is SGHKS and CDR2 is YYEKEE (reference sequence). The full variable domain, completed using reference TRBV5-5 and TRBJ1-3, is DAGVTQSPTHLIKTRGQQVTLRCSPISGHKSVSWYQQVLGQGPQFIFQYYEKEERGRGNFPDRFSARQFPNYSSELNVNALLLGDSALYLCASSSPGAGNTIYFGEGSWLTVV.

In its sample, this clone was seen many times. The chain carries TRBV4-1 and TRBJ1-1; 9 nucleotides line up with TRBD1. Trimming took 5 bases from V and 3 from J; bases not matched to a gene: 7. Germline V gives CDR1 MGHRA, CDR2 YSYEKL. The CDR3 sequence is 15 residues long. The CDR3 is CASSSWTGVDTEAFF. For the CDR3, the DNA is TGCGCCAGCAGCTCGTGGACAGGGGTCGACACTGAAGCTTTCTTT.

The V call is TRBV11-2, the J call TRBJ1-5; no clear D. The germline V and J ends were trimmed by 4 bases and 7 bases, with 11 bases remaining between them. The CDR3 consists of 13 residues. Germline V gene lookup returns CDR1 SGHAT and CDR2 FQNNGV. In DNA form, the CDR3 reads TGTGCCAGCAGCTCCTCCCCTCTCCAGCCCCAGCATTTT. As protein: CASSSSPLQPQHF. The full variable domain, in which reference TRBV11-2 and TRBJ1-5 provide the parts outside the CDR3, is EAGVAQSPRYKIIEKRQSVAFWCNPISGHATLYWYQQILGQGPKLLIQFQNNGVVDDSQLPKDRFSAERLKGVDSTLKIQPAKLEDSAVYLCASSSSPLQPQHFGDGTRLSIL.

This chain uses TRBV5-6 with TRBJ2-1; maybe TRBD1 (6 bases). The V end was cut by 4 bases, the J end by 7 bases, with 9 bases between. Germline assignment: CDR1 SGHDT and CDR2 YYEEEE. There are 12 residues in the CDR3. DNA for the CDR3: TGTGCCAGCAGCCTACAGGGAAATGAGCAGTTCTTC. Its translation is CASSLQGNEQFF.

The rearrangement joins TRBV7-9 to TRBJ2-1; 13 positions match TRBD2. This CDR3 is built from 16 residues. Germline lookup yields CDR1 SEHNR and CDR2 FQNEAQ (reference sequence). V lost 4 bases to trimming and J lost 4 bases; unmatched junction nucleotides: 4. In DNA form, the CDR3 reads TGTGCCAGCAGCTACAGACTAGCGGGGGGATACAATGAGCAGTTCTTC. It is translated as CASSYRLAGGYNEQFF. The full variable domain, its missing parts supplied by reference TRBV7-9 and TRBJ2-1, is DTGVSQNPRHKITKRGQNVTFRCDPISEHNRLYWYRQTLGQGPEFLTYFQNEAQLEKSRLLSDRFSAERPKGSFSTLEIQRTEQGDSAMYLCASSYRLAGGYNEQFFGPGTRLTVL.

The chain carries TRBV19 and TRBJ1-5; a possible D gene is TRBD1 (6 bases). V was trimmed by 0 bases and J by 0 bases, leaving 9 bases between them. CDR1 LNHDA and CDR2 SQIVND come from the germline V gene (reference sequence). The length of the CDR3 is 16 residues. The CDR3: CASSIEGTFSNQPQHF. The CDR3 nucleotides are TGTGCCAGTAGTATAGAAGGGACATTTAGCAATCAGCCCCAGCATTTT. Together with reference TRBV19 and TRBJ1-5, the CDR3 gives the full variable domain: DGGITQSPKYLFRKEGQNVTLSCEQNLNHDAMYWYRQDPGQGLRLIYYSQIVNDFQKGDIAEGYSVSREKKESFPLTVTSAQKNPTAFYLCASSIEGTFSNQPQHFGDGTRLSIL.